One sample yielded the 2 T cell receptor beta chains listed below, sequenced in a study of blood T cell repertoires in COVID-19. The data were produced by immunoSEQ multiplex PCR, yet TCRdb's version contains in-frame clones alone and is incomplete. The table has roughly 250,000 clones, 65% to 85% seen once; the top ten hold around 7.9%. Sequenced sample: peripheral blood. The receptors shown here come from a man aged 35 to 55 with active or convalescent COVID-19.

The chain combines TRBV3-1 (or the pseudogene TRBV3-2) with TRBJ2-7; the match to TRBD1 covers 8 bases. The CDR3 is made up of 14 amino acids. Germline assignment: CDR1 LGHDT and CDR2 YNNKEL (reference sequence). The V segment lost 11 bases and the J segment 2 bases; nucleotides outside the gene matches: 11. CDR3 in amino acids: CAVFSGGDPYEQYF. CDR3 coding DNA: TGTGCCGTATTCTCAGGGGGCGATCCCTACGAGCAGTACTTC.

The V call is TRBV6-4, the J call TRBJ2-1; maybe TRBD2 (5 bases). The V gene's germline CDR1 is MRHNA and CDR2 SNTAGT. V shed 11 bases and J shed 7 bases, with 21 bases lying between them. The CDR3 is 14 residues long. The DNA of the CDR3 is TGTGCCTGCATGAGTTCTGGGAGTCAAAATGAGCAGTTCTTC. This translates into CACMSSGSQNEQFF.